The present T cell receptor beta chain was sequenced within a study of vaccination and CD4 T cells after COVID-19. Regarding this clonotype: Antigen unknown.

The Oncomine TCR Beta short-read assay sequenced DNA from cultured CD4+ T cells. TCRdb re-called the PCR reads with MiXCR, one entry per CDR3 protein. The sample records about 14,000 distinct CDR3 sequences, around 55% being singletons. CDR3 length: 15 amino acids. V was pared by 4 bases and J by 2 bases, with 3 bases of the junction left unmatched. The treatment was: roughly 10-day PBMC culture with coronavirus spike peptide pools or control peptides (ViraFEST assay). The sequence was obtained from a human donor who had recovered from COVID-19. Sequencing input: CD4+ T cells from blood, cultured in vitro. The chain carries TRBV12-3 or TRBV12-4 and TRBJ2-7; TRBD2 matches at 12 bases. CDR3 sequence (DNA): TGTGCCAGCAGTTCGACTAGCGGGGGAACCTACGAGCAGTACTTC. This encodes CASSSTSGGTYEQYF.